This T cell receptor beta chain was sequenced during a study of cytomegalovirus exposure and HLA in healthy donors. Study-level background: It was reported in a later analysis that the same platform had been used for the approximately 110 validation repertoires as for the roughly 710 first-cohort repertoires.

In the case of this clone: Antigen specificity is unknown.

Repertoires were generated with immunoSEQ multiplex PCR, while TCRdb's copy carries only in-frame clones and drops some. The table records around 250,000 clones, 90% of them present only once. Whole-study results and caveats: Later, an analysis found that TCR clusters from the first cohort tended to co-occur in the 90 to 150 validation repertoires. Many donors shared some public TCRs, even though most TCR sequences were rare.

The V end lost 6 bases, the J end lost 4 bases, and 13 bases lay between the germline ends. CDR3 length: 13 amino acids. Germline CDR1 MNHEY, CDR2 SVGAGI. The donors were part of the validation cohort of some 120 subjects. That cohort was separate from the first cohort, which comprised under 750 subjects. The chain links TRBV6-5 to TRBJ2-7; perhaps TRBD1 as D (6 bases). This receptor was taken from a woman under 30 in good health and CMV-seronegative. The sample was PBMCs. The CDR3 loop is CASSLGQTYEQYV. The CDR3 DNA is TGTGCCAGCAGCCTCGGACAGACATACGAGCAGTACGTC.